The clone carrying this T cell receptor beta chain was detected many times. The antigen is unknown. V was shortened by 0 bases and J by 4 bases, with 13 bases between the two germline ends. This CDR3 is 15 amino acids long. Per germline, CDR1 SGHRS and CDR2 YFSETQ. This sample was taken from a study of T-cell reconstitution after alpha-beta-depleted transplantation in children. Study-wide results and limits: The main origin of T-cell counts and diversity one year after transplant was newly produced T cells. About two months after transplant, alpha-beta T cells reportedly came from several hundred expanded graft clones. In some patients, recipient T cells and intrathymic progenitors surviving conditioning explained high day-60 diversity.

Unique molecular identifiers featured in how the TCRbeta library was prepared. Using its own MiXCR run on the PCR reads, TCRdb lists one record per CDR3 protein. The sample lists about 260,000 distinct CDR3 sequences, roughly 8% occurring once. The receptor's source is a male patient aged 10 to 17 who had a stem cell transplant for acute lymphoblastic leukemia, so the T cells may come from the graft donor. The starting material was PBMCs, mostly from graft donor cells, obtained 180 days after TCRalphabeta/CD19-depleted stem cell transplant. J is TRBJ1-1 and V is TRBV5-1; a possible D gene is TRBD1 (5 bases). DNA for the CDR3: TGCGCCAGCAGCTTGGGGGACGGCCTGGGCACTGAAGCTTTCTTT. It encodes CASSLGDGLGTEAFF.